The 3 T cell receptor beta chains below come from one sample, sequenced in a study of T cell clonotyping in hematopoietic cell transplantation. Sequenced by immunoSEQ multiplex PCR; TCRdb stores in-frame clones only, minus some. The sample records nearly 70,000 clones, 94% being singletons. The sequencing input was peripheral blood mononuclear cells. The origin of the receptors is a man aged 50 to 59 in good health. Some clones in this sample may be carry-over from other donors' samples.

CDR3 sequence reads: CASSLTSGRSYEQYF. DNA for the CDR3: TGTGCCAGCAGCTTAACTAGCGGCCGCTCCTACGAGCAGTACTTC. The chain has TRBV7-6 and TRBJ2-7, with 8 bases matching TRBD2. The CDR3 length is 15 residues. Germline-derived CDR1 and CDR2 are SGHVS and FNYEAQ. Losses at the gene ends were 2 bases for V and 0 bases for J; bases not matched to a gene: 3.

The J gene is TRBJ2-5, the V gene TRBV2; weak D call: TRBD2 (6 bases). Germline V CDR1 and CDR2: SNHLY, FYNNEI. The V and J ends lost 4 bases and 0 bases respectively, with 12 bases between them. This CDR3 contains 15 residues. The CDR3, as DNA: TGTGCCAGCAGTGTTTGGGAGGAAGACCAAGAGACCCAGTACTTC. Protein product: CASSVWEEDQETQYF.

V and J are TRBV4-1 and TRBJ2-7, with TRBD2 identical over 13 bases. The germline gives CDR1 MGHRA, CDR2 YSYEKL. J lost 4 bases, V lost 8 bases, and 8 bases had no gene match. The CDR3 length is 15 residues. The CDR3 bases are TGCGCCAGCGCTCGACTAGCGGGAGGTACATACGAGCAGTACTTC. Translation: CASARLAGGTYEQYF.